Listed here is a single T cell receptor (beta chain). The antigen remains unidentified. This entry belongs to a study of cytomegalovirus exposure and HLA in healthy donors. The study's findings and limits: Clonal expansion was found to be greater in HLA-associated TCR beta chains than in equally common others in a later analysis. Being productive about 87% or about 30% of the time was typical of most TCR beta V segments in an earlier analysis. The study designated 150 or so TCR beta chains cytomegalovirus-associated.

Samples came from healthy bone marrow donors. Amplification used 60 Vbeta primers and 13 Jbeta primers. Here immunoSEQ multiplex PCR was the method, and the copy in TCRdb shows in-frame clones only, minus some. The table lists about 140,000 clones, roughly 77% of them singletons. V shed 6 bases and J 5 bases; nucleotides not matched to a gene: 11. Germline CDR1 reads SNHLY; CDR2 reads FYNNEI. This CDR3 contains 16 residues. The chain uses TRBV2 and TRBJ1-5; 9 bases map to TRBD1. The sequenced sample was PBMCs. This clonotype was obtained from a woman aged 25-40 years in good health and CMV-seronegative. The CDR3, as DNA: TGTGCCAGCAGGACCACAGGGGGCGCTTCGGATCAGCCCCAGCATTTT. Residues: CASRTTGGASDQPQHF.